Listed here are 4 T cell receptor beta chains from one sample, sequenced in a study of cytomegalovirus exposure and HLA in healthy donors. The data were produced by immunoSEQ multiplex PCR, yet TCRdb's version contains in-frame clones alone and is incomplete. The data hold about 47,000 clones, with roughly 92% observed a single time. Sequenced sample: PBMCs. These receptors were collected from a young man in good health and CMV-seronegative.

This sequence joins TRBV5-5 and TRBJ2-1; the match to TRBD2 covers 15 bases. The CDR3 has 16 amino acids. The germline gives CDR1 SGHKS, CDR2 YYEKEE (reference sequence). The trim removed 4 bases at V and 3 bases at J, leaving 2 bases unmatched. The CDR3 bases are TGTGCCAGCAGCGCGGGACTAGCGGGGGGCTACAATGAGCAGTTCTTC. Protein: CASSAGLAGGYNEQFF.

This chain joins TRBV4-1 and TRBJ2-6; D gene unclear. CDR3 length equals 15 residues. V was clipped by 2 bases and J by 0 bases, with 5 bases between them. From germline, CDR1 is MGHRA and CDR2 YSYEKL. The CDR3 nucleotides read TGCGCCAGCAGCCAATACAGCTCTGGGGCCAACGTCCTGACTTTC. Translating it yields CASSQYSSGANVLTF.

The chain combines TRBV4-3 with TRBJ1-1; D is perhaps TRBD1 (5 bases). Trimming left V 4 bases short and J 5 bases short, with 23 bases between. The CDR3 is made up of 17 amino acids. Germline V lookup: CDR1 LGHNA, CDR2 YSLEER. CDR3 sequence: CASSPSLFVEGVTEAFF. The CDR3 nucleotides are TGCGCCAGCAGCCCAAGTCTCTTCGTTGAAGGGGTGACTGAAGCTTTCTTT.

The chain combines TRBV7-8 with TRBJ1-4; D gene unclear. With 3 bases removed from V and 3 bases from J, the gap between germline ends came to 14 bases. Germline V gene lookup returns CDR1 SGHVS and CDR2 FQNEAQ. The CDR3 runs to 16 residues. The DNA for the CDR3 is TGTGCCAGCAGCTTCACGCTGGTCGGGGCTAATGAAAAACTGTTTTTT. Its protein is CASSFTLVGANEKLFF.